The 25 T cell receptor beta chains below were found in one sample sequenced in a study of immune heterogeneity within non-small cell lung tumors. The TCR beta CDR3 region was amplified by multiplex PCR employing 32 V and 13 J primers. TCRdb redid the calling of the multiplex PCR reads with MiXCR, one entry per CDR3 protein. This table holds about 3,200 distinct CDR3 sequences, roughly 17% found once. The authors used about 600 ng of bulk tumor genomic DNA per sample as template. While surgery was under way, several biopsies spaced far apart were taken per primary tumor. With untreated, newly diagnosed non-small cell lung cancer, the patients went on to undergo curative surgery. Sequencing was done on a sample of lung tumor tissue. The receptor source for this set is a man aged 45-65 years with non-small cell lung cancer.

This clonotype has a count of ten or more. The chain is built from TRBV7-9 and TRBJ2-3, with TRBD1 matching 9 bases. The germline gives CDR1 SEHNR, CDR2 FQNEAQ (reference sequence). The CDR3 covers 15 residues. Trimming at V came to 4 bases and at J to 5 bases, leaving 7 bases not matched to a gene. CDR3 in DNA: TGTGCCAGCAGCTACCGGGACAGGGCAATAGATACGCAGTATTTT. It codes for CASSYRDRAIDTQYF.

This clonotype is labeled medium-sized. The V call is TRBV6-6, the J call TRBJ1-6; D uncertain. With 0 bases removed from V and 14 bases from J, the gap between germline ends came to 11 bases. Germline-derived CDR1 and CDR2 are MNHNY and SVGAGI (reference sequence). There are 13 residues in the CDR3. CDR3 sequence: CASSYSSRSSLHF. The CDR3 DNA reads as TGTGCCAGCAGTTACTCGAGTCGTTCGTCCCTCCACTTT.

This clonotype is judged medium-sized. The chain recombines TRBV24-1 with TRBJ2-2, with TRBD2 matching 7 bases. V lost 4 bases, J lost 4 bases, and 8 bases stayed unmatched. The CDR3 runs 16 residues. CDR1 is KGHDR and CDR2 is SFDVKD in the germline V gene. CDR3 in DNA: TGTGCCACCAGTGAAAGGCGGGAGTGGTTCACCGGGGAGCTGTTTTTT. The encoded protein is CATSERREWFTGELFF.

This clonotype was detected only a few times. The chain has TRBV2 and TRBJ1-5; 8 bases map to TRBD1. This CDR3 contains 15 residues. V lost 5 bases, J lost 1 base, and 4 bases stayed unmatched. CDR1 and CDR2 (germline): SNHLY, FYNNEI. The CDR3, as DNA: TGTGCCAGCAGTTCAGGGGGCCGAAGCAATCAGCCCCAGCATTTT. This translates into CASSSGGRSNQPQHF. Combining the CDR3 with reference TRBV2 and TRBJ1-5 gives the whole variable domain EPEVTQTPSHQVTQMGQEVILRCVPISNHLYFYWYRQILGQKVEFLVSFYNNEISEKSEIFDDQFSVERPDGSNFTLKIRSTKLEDSAMYFCASSSGGRSNQPQHFGDGTRLSIL.

V and J are TRBV28 and TRBJ1-2; D ambiguous. Germline assignment: CDR1 MDHEN and CDR2 SYDVKM. The CDR3 contains 12 residues. V was shortened by 9 bases and J by 4 bases, with 12 bases between the two germline ends. CDR3 sequence: CARSGPSYGYTF. CDR3 DNA: TGTGCCAGAAGTGGCCCGAGCTATGGCTACACCTTC.

This clonotype is termed medium-sized. This rearrangement joins TRBV5-8 to TRBJ1-5; D unclear. Germline CDR1 SGHTS, CDR2 YDEGEE. This CDR3 contains 12 residues. V was cut by 7 bases and J by 7 bases, with 12 bases left in between. DNA for the CDR3: TGTGCCAGCCTAGTCGTTGGCCAGCCCCAGCATTTT. It specifies CASLVVGQPQHF.

By share, this clonotype ranks as medium-sized. The chain is built from TRBV12-3 or TRBV12-4 and TRBJ1-1, with D unclear. The V end was cut by 1 base, the J end by 4 bases, with 4 bases between. This CDR3 comprises 12 residues. CDR3 in amino acids: CASSLGSTEAFF. The CDR3, as DNA: TGTGCCAGCAGTTTAGGATCCACTGAAGCTTTCTTT.

This chain links TRBV18 with TRBJ2-1; the match to TRBD2 covers 7 bases. The junction had 5 bases not matched to a gene; V was cut back by 0 bases and J by 3 bases. The CDR3 extends over 16 amino acids. Germline V gene lookup returns CDR1 KGHSH and CDR2 LQKENI. CDR3 protein: CASSPPSASGYNEQFF. The CDR3, as DNA: TGTGCCAGCTCACCACCGAGCGCTAGCGGCTACAATGAGCAGTTCTTC.

This clonotype is categorized as medium-sized. The chain combines TRBV3-1 with TRBJ2-3; tentative D call: TRBD2 (6 bases). This CDR3 has 16 amino acids. Trimming stripped 6 bases from V and 0 bases from J, with 16 bases between. The V gene's germline CDR1 is LGHDT and CDR2 YNNKEL (reference sequence). CDR3 bases: TGTGCCAGCAGTTCCCTAGTTCGGGGGAGCACAGATACGCAGTATTTT. This sequence encodes CASSSLVRGSTDTQYF.

With respect to this clonotype: It is likely a read error, because the conserved phenylalanine at the end of the CDR3 is missing. It is unclear where the CDR3 begins or ends on the DNA, so no DNA is shown, and the CDR3 is as TCRdb lists it. The V gene is TRBV27, the J gene TRBJ2-4; TRBD2, as called in the table, went unchecked against the DNA. The CDR3 region is 13 residues in length, termini included. Germline lookup yields CDR1 MNHEY and CDR2 SMNVEV (reference sequence). This CDR3 reads CASAFAYEQYFGP.

This clonotype is classed as medium-sized (0.01 to 0.1%). V and J are TRBV6-1 and TRBJ2-7, with 12 bases identical to TRBD1. The CDR3 is 15 residues long. Germline V gives CDR1 MNHNS, CDR2 SASEGT. Losses at the gene ends were 5 bases for V and 2 bases for J; bases not matched to a gene: 4. CDR3 nucleotide sequence: TGTGCCAGCAGTCCTGGGACAGGGGGCGCCTACGAGCAGTACTTC. Its translation is CASSPGTGGAYEQYF.

The V gene is TRBV2, the J gene TRBJ1-2; possible D gene TRBD1, 6 bases. The CDR3 covers 14 residues. Germline CDR1 and CDR2: SNHLY and FYNNEI. Deletions cut 7 bases from V and 4 bases from J, with 16 bases between. CDR3 sequence reads: CASTPYREGYGYTF. DNA of the CDR3: TGTGCCAGCACCCCTTACAGGGAGGGCTATGGCTACACCTTC.

By share, this clonotype counts as medium-sized. The chain links TRBV30 to TRBJ1-1, with 9 bases fitting TRBD1. CDR3 size: 14 residues. Germline values: CDR1 GTSNPN, CDR2 SVGIG (reference sequence). With 2 bases clipped from V and 5 bases from J, the junction kept 6 bases outside the gene matches. The CDR3 nucleotides are TGTGCCTGGAGTCGAGACAGGGGGGGGACTGAAGCTTTCTTT. It codes for CAWSRDRGGTEAFF.

A remark on this clonotype: A much larger clone lies one base from this, so it may be a read error. The CDR3 coding sequence is TGTGCCAGCAGTTACGGTCCGGGAGGGACTCATCTCGCTGAGCAGTTCTTC. Protein product: CASSYGPGGTHLAEQFF. The rearrangement uses TRBV6-9 and TRBJ2-1; TRBD2 matches at 8 bases. V dropped 3 bases and J dropped 9; count of bases not matched to a gene: 16. The CDR3 sequence is 17 residues long. Germline V CDR1 and CDR2: MNHGY, SVAAGI.

On this clonotype: A much bigger clone sits one base away, suggesting this may be a read error. The V gene is TRBV19, the J gene TRBJ2-7; TRBD2 is a possible D gene (7 bases). This CDR3 comprises 15 residues. CDR1 and CDR2 from the germline V gene are LNHDA and SQIVND (reference sequence). CDR3 nucleotide sequence: TGTGCCAAAGTAGTATGTGGGGGGGGCTCCTACGAGAAGTACTTC. As protein: CAKVVCGGGSYEKYF. Together with reference TRBV19 and TRBJ2-7, the CDR3 gives the full variable domain: DGGITQSPKYLFRKEGQNVTLSCEQNLNHDAMYWYRQDPGQGLRLIYYSQIVNDFQKGDIAEGYSVSREKKESFPLTVTSAQKNPTAFYLCAKVVCGGGSYEKYFGPGTRLTVT.

This clonotype was seen many times. The chain employs TRBV5-4 and TRBJ2-1, with TRBD1 matching 10 bases. This CDR3 comprises 15 residues. V was pared by 4 bases and J by 7 bases, with 8 bases of the junction left unmatched. CDR1 is SGHNT, CDR2 YYREEE, per germline (reference sequence). The CDR3 DNA reads TGTGCCAGCAGCCCCGGGACAGGGGTAAATAATGAGCAGTTCTTC. Translating it yields CASSPGTGVNNEQFF.

For this clonotype: A much more abundant neighbour one base away suggests this may be a read error. The J gene is TRBJ2-7, the V gene TRBV6-1, with 10 bases that match TRBD2. The CDR3 contains 14 residues. The trim removed 7 bases at V and 3 bases at J, leaving 6 bases unmatched. Germline CDR1 reads MNHNS; CDR2 reads SASEGT. The CDR3 coding sequence is TGTGCCAGCAAGGCTAGCGGGAGTCTCTACGAGCAGTACTTC. It is translated as CASKASGSLYEQYF.

In this sample, this clonotype is large. The chain joins TRBV6-1 to TRBJ1-2; D is ambiguous. The V end lost 7 bases, the J end lost 0 bases, and 12 bases lay between the germline ends. Germline V CDR1 and CDR2: MNHNS, SASEGT. This CDR3 region has 14 residues. In DNA form, the CDR3 reads TGTGCCAGCACCACAAGTAATCCTAACTATGGCTACACCTTC. Protein product: CASTTSNPNYGYTF.

Of note for this clonotype: Sequence at one end of the junction differs from germline and may be a read error. This chain connects TRBV7-8 to TRBJ2-5, with D perhaps being TRBD1 or TRBD2 (5 bases each). This CDR3 is 13 amino acids long. Per the germline V gene, CDR1 is SGHVS and CDR2 is FQNEAQ. The CDR3 loop reads CATGPTPVETQYF. The CDR3 region has the DNA TGCGCGACGGGACCCACGCCGGTAGAGACCCAGTACTTC.

This clonotype counts as medium-sized. The chain links TRBV27 to TRBJ1-4; 8 nucleotides agree with TRBD1. There are 14 residues in the CDR3. Germline CDR1 is MNHEY and CDR2 is SMNVEV (reference sequence). The trim removed 3 bases at V and 8 bases at J, leaving 5 bases unmatched. CDR3: CASSFDRGGEKLFF. DNA of the CDR3: TGTGCCAGCAGTTTCGACAGGGGTGGCGAAAAACTGTTTTTT.

This clonotype is judged medium-sized. CDR3 bases: TGTGCCAGCAGCCAGGCCGCGACATTGAACACTGAAGCTTTCTTT. This gives the protein CASSQAATLNTEAFF. This rearrangement joins TRBV4-2 to TRBJ1-1; D is ambiguous. Germline assignment: CDR1 LGHNA and CDR2 YNFKEQ. V was pared by 3 bases and J by 0 bases, with 11 bases between. The CDR3 is 15 residues long.

In its sample, this clonotype was seen many times. In DNA form, the CDR3 reads TGTGCCAGCAGGCCGAGCTCAGGGGGCCTTCCGACCCAGTACTTC. Encoded protein: CASRPSSGGLPTQYF. The chain carries TRBV28 and TRBJ2-5; 8 nucleotides line up with TRBD1. Trimming removed 6 bases from V and 7 bases from J; junction bases left unmatched: 13. Looked up from germline, CDR1 is MDHEN and CDR2 is SYDVKM. This CDR3 has 15 amino acids.

The chain combines TRBV7-9 with TRBJ2-2, with 11 bases aligning to TRBD1. Trimming at V came to 4 bases and at J to 6 bases, leaving 1 base not matched to a gene. CDR1 SEHNR and CDR2 FQNEAQ come from the germline V gene (reference sequence). This CDR3 is 14 amino acids long. For the CDR3, the DNA is TGTGCCAGCAGCTCGGGACAGGGGGCCGGGGAGCTGTTTTTT. It yields the protein CASSSGQGAGELFF.

This clonotype was recorded at least ten times. The rearrangement uses TRBV7-3 and TRBJ1-1, with unresolved D. This CDR3 comprises 15 residues. The V end lost 0 bases, the J end lost 0 bases, and 8 bases lay between the germline ends. Looked up from germline, CDR1 is SGHTA and CDR2 is FQGTGA. This CDR3 is CASSLTGTMNTEAFF. CDR3 nucleotides: TGTGCCAGCAGCTTAACAGGAACCATGAACACTGAAGCTTTCTTT.

This clonotype is medium-sized in the sample. CDR3 nucleotides: TGTGCCAGCAGCTCTAGGGTAGGGATGGACGAGCAGTACTTC. This sequence encodes CASSSRVGMDEQYF. The chain has TRBV7-8 and TRBJ2-7; D gene ambiguous. This CDR3 comprises 14 residues. Deletions cut 4 bases from V and 5 bases from J, with 15 bases between. The germline V gene has CDR1 SGHVS and CDR2 FQNEAQ.